This T cell receptor beta chain derives from a study of CD8 T cells in ankylosing spondylitis. Study findings and constraints: Earlier reports found some motif variants in synovial fluid and blood in reactive arthritis. Reportedly, matched ankylosing spondylitis synovial fluid was significantly enriched for disease-linked clones. Among TCR beta sequences, a motif of eight highly homologous variants appeared characteristic of ankylosing spondylitis blood.

This clonotype was seen a few times. Its antigen is not identified. CDR1 is SGHRS and CDR2 is YFSETQ in the germline V gene. This CDR3 spans 15 amino acids. Trimming cost V 0 bases and J 2 bases, with 8 bases left between them. TCR beta libraries were made by quantitative 5'-RACE with molecular barcodes. TCRdb fed the 5' RACE reads into MiXCR, producing one record per CDR3 protein. The sample holds 670,000 or so distinct CDR3 sequences, around 20% seen once. The chain is built from TRBV5-1 and TRBJ2-2; D gene unclear. The sample taken for sequencing was blood, either unsorted or a sorted T cell fraction (not recorded which). The source of this sequence is a male donor with ankylosing spondylitis. The CDR3, as DNA: TGCGCCAGCAGCTTGGTTTATCCAAACACCGGGGAGCTGTTTTTT. It encodes CASSLVYPNTGELFF.